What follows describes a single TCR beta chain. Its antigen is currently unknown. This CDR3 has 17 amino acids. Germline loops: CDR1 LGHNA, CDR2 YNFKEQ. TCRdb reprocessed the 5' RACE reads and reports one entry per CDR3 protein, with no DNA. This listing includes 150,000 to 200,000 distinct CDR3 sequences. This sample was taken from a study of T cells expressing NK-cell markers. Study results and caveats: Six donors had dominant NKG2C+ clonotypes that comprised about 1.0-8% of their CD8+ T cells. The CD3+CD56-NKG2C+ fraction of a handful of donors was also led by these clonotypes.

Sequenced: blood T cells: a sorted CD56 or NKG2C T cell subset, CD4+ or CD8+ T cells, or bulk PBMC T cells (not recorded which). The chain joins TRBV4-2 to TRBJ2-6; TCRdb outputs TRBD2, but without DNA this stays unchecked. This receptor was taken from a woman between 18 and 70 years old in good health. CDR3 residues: CASSRVSGSSGANVLTF.